The 29 T cell receptor beta chains presented below share a single source sample, sequenced in a study of blood T cell repertoires in COVID-19 (dated by TCRdb to 2018 to 2020). The library was built by means of the immunoSEQ multiplex PCR assay. As stored in TCRdb, this immuneACCESS dataset retains in-frame rearrangements with V and J assigned. A fraction of the clones does not appear; measured against another copy, unresolved V genes explain less than half of the discrepancy, and the remainder lacks a known reason. This sample is represented by approximately 200,000 clones; over 80% of them were singletons. Roughly 4.9% of the sample rests with the top ten. Specimen: peripheral blood. The receptors were sampled from a human donor in a cohort sampled during active COVID-19.

The chain recombines TRBV30 with TRBJ2-5; 10 bases align to TRBD2. The junction had 4 bases not matched to a gene; V was cut back by 2 bases and J by 4 bases. The CDR3 sequence is 14 residues long. Germline V gene data show CDR1 as GTSNPN and CDR2 as SVGIG (reference sequence). For the CDR3, the DNA is TGTGCCTGGAGTCAAGCGGGGGGGAGAGAGACCCAGTACTTC. Translation: CAWSQAGGRETQYF. Full variable domain (rest looked up from reference TRBV30 and TRBJ2-5): SQTIHQWPATLVQPVGSPLSLECTVEGTSNPNLYWYRQAAGRGLQLLFYSVGIGQISSEVPQNLSASRPQDRQFILSSKKLLLSDSGFYLCAWSQAGGRETQYFGPGTRLLVL.

The chain carries TRBV2 and TRBJ1-2; 12 nucleotides match TRBD1. V gave up 8 bases and J gave up 8 bases; unmatched junction bases: 6. From germline, CDR1 is SNHLY and CDR2 FYNNEI. The CDR3 runs to 13 residues. CDR3 coding DNA: TGTGCCAGCGGGGACAGGGGGCGCGGCGGCTACACCTTC. It is translated as CASGDRGRGGYTF.

The chain recombines TRBV10-3 with TRBJ2-5; 13 nucleotides agree with TRBD2. The trim removed 4 bases at V and 2 bases at J, leaving 1 base unmatched. Germline CDR1 ENHRY, CDR2 SYGVKD. The CDR3 loop spans 15 amino acids. The CDR3 nucleotides read TGTGCCATCAGTGGGACTAGCGGGGGTCAAGAGACCCAGTACTTC. This gives the protein CAISGTSGGQETQYF.

The V gene is TRBV7-2, the J gene TRBJ2-1; the match to TRBD1 covers 8 bases. V dropped 4 bases and J dropped 4; count of bases not matched to a gene: 6. The germline V gene has CDR1 SGHTA and CDR2 FQGNSA. The CDR3 runs 15 residues. CDR3 in amino acids: CASSSDRGEYNEQFF. CDR3 bases: TGTGCCAGCAGCTCTGACAGGGGAGAATACAATGAGCAGTTCTTC.

J is TRBJ2-7 and V is TRBV7-6, with D perhaps TRBD2 (6 bases). The germline V gene encodes CDR1 SGHVS and CDR2 FNYEAQ. The CDR3 loop spans 16 amino acids. V lost 5 bases, J lost 3 bases, and 20 bases lay in between. The CDR3, as DNA: TGTGCCAGCAGCCCCAGTTTTGGCGGGGTCATCTACGAGCAGTACTTC. Translation gives CASSPSFGGVIYEQYF. The entire variable domain, with the rest obtained from reference TRBV7-6 and TRBJ2-7, is as follows: GAGVSQSPRYKVTKRGQDVALRCDPISGHVSLYWYRQALGQGPEFLTYFNYEAQQDKSGLPNDRFSAERPEGSISTLTIQRTEQRDSAMYRCASSPSFGGVIYEQYFGPGTRLTVT.

The CDR3 DNA sequence: TGTGCCAGCAGCCCCTCCGGACTAGCGGGAGGGTCCGGGGAGCTGTTTTTT. It codes for CASSPSGLAGGSGELFF. The genes are TRBV7-3 and TRBJ2-2; 15 bases are a match to TRBD2. Germline CDR1 reads SGHTA; CDR2 reads FQGTGA. CDR3 length: 17 amino acids. The V gene end was trimmed by 5 bases and the J gene end by 6 bases; junction bases not matched to a gene: 7.

Turning to this clone: The sample carries other DNA sequences with the same CDR3. This chain links TRBV24-1 with TRBJ2-1, with 11 bases matching TRBD2. V was clipped by 3 bases and J by 1 base; unmatched bases: 1. This CDR3 is 16 amino acids long. Per the germline V gene, CDR1 is KGHDR and CDR2 is SFDVKD. DNA for the CDR3: TGTGCCACCAGTGATCTAGCGGGAGGTTCCTACAATGAGCAGTTCTTC. It codes for CATSDLAGGSYNEQFF.

The rearrangement joins TRBV21-1 to TRBJ2-7; the table's D gene call, TRBD1, was not cross checked with the DNA. TRBV21-1 has pseudogene status. This CDR3 region has 16 residues. CDR3: CASSNLRDSNSYEQYF. DNA for the CDR3: TGTGCCAGCAGCAACCTCCGGGACAGTAACTCCTACGAGCAGTACTTC.

The V gene is TRBV9, the J gene TRBJ2-2; perhaps TRBD2 as D (7 bases). Looked up from germline, CDR1 is SGDLS and CDR2 is YYNGEE. The CDR3 length is 16 residues. Trimming pared 0 bases from V and 3 bases from J, leaving 12 bases between. The CDR3 spells CASSVGGGRDTGELFF. For the CDR3, the DNA is TGTGCCAGCAGCGTAGGAGGGGGGAGGGACACCGGGGAGCTGTTTTTT.

V gene TRBV7-9 combines with J gene TRBJ2-1; TRBD2 agrees at 10 bases. V gave up 1 base and J gave up 4 bases; unmatched junction bases: 7. The CDR3 extends over 17 amino acids. Per germline, CDR1 SEHNR and CDR2 FQNEAQ (reference sequence). This chain's CDR3 is CASSLVGYSGRYNEQFF. CDR3 DNA: TGTGCCAGCAGCTTAGTTGGATATAGCGGGAGGTACAATGAGCAGTTCTTC.

The rearrangement links TRBV6-7 to TRBJ2-5, with unresolved D. Being an ORF, TRBV6-7 has a function that is uncertain. The CDR3 runs to 14 residues. V lost 2 bases and J 2 bases, leaving 9 bases between the germline ends. The CDR3, as DNA: TGTGCCAGCAGTTACGCCCAGAAGCAAGAGACCCAGTACTTC. Amino acids: CASSYAQKQETQYF.

The chain uses TRBV28 and TRBJ1-5; D is undetermined. The germline V gene has CDR1 MDHEN and CDR2 SYDVKM. The CDR3 extends over 15 amino acids. The V and J ends lost 4 bases and 3 bases respectively, with 13 bases between them. CDR3 in amino acids: CASSSQTGYNQPQHF. In DNA, the CDR3 is TGTGCCAGCAGTTCCCAGACGGGTTACAATCAGCCCCAGCATTTT.

V and J are TRBV9 and TRBJ2-2; TRBD2 aligns across 9 bases. Losses at the gene ends were 4 bases for V and 7 bases for J; bases not matched to a gene: 5. The CDR3 is 14 amino acids. Germline values: CDR1 SGDLS, CDR2 YYNGEE. This CDR3 is CASSPRTSVGELFF. CDR3 bases: TGTGCCAGCAGCCCCCGGACTAGCGTCGGGGAGCTGTTTTTT.

About this clone itself: Other DNA sequences within the sample encode an identical CDR3. The chain is built from TRBV5-1 and TRBJ2-7, with 11 bases aligning to TRBD2. The CDR3 runs 14 residues. V shed 5 bases, J shed 1 base, and the junction held 2 bases outside the gene matches. Germline-derived CDR1 and CDR2 are SGHRS and YFSETQ. The CDR3 is CASSTSGSSYEQYF. The CDR3 DNA reads as TGCGCCAGCAGTACTAGCGGGAGTTCCTACGAGCAGTACTTC. The complete variable domain, with remaining parts taken from reference TRBV5-1 and TRBJ2-7, reads KAGVTQTPRYLIKTRGQQVTLSCSPISGHRSVSWYQQTPGQGLQFLFEYFSETQRNKGNFPGRFSGRQFSNSRSEMNVSTLELGDSALYLCASSTSGSSYEQYFGPGTRLTVT.

The rearrangement joins TRBV27 to TRBJ2-7, with 7 bases matching TRBD2. CDR3 length: 15 residues. Germline CDR1 is MNHEY and CDR2 is SMNVEV (reference sequence). With V trimmed by 8 bases and J by 5 bases, 15 bases remained unmatched. CDR3 sequence: CASALYGGRVHEQYF. The CDR3 DNA reads as TGTGCCAGCGCCCTTTACGGGGGGAGGGTCCACGAGCAGTACTTC.

The chain is built from TRBV6-1 and TRBJ2-7; maybe TRBD2 (7 bases). Trimming cost V 0 bases and J 9 bases, with 9 bases left between them. The CDR3 runs 12 residues. Germline assignment: CDR1 MNHNS and CDR2 SASEGT. In DNA, the CDR3 is TGTGCCAGCAGTGAAGCGGGAGGGGGGCAGTACTTC. Translated, it gives CASSEAGGGQYF.

The chain employs TRBV3-1 (or the pseudogene TRBV3-2) and TRBJ1-3; tentatively, D is TRBD1 (5 bases). The CDR3 sequence is 16 residues long. The V end lost 7 bases, the J end lost 0 bases, and 16 bases lay between the germline ends. Per the germline V gene, CDR1 is LGHDT and CDR2 is YNNKEL (reference sequence). This CDR3 reads CASTLGGSYSGNTIYF. CDR3 DNA: TGTGCCAGCACCCTCGGGGGGTCCTACTCTGGAAACACCATATATTTT.

This clone showed up just once. The chain joins TRBV11-2 to TRBJ1-3; unclear D gene. Trimming pared 1 base from V and 2 bases from J, leaving 12 bases between. The CDR3 spans 16 residues. Germline CDR1 and CDR2: SGHAT and FQNNGV. CDR3: CASSLARSGAGNTIYF. The DNA of the CDR3 is TGTGCCAGCAGCTTAGCACGGAGCGGGGCTGGAAACACCATATATTTT. Based on the CDR3 plus reference TRBV11-2 and TRBJ1-3, the full variable domain is EAGVAQSPRYKIIEKRQSVAFWCNPISGHATLYWYQQILGQGPKLLIQFQNNGVVDDSQLPKDRFSAERLKGVDSTLKIQPAKLEDSAVYLCASSLARSGAGNTIYFGEGSWLTVV.

The V call is TRBV30, the J call TRBJ2-7, with 11 bases fitting TRBD2. Looked up from germline, CDR1 is GTSNPN and CDR2 is SVGIG (reference sequence). This CDR3 spans 13 amino acids. Trimming took 8 bases from V and 0 from J; bases not matched to a gene: 3. The CDR3 bases are TGTGCCAGTACTAGCGGGAGCTCCTACGAGCAGTACTTC. Amino acid sequence: CASTSGSSYEQYF. Looking up the rest from reference TRBV30 and TRBJ2-7 gives the full variable domain: SQTIHQWPATLVQPVGSPLSLECTVEGTSNPNLYWYRQAAGRGLQLLFYSVGIGQISSEVPQNLSASRPQDRQFILSSKKLLLSDSGFYLCASTSGSSYEQYFGPGTRLTVT.

The rearrangement joins TRBV28 to TRBJ2-4, with D tentatively TRBD1 (6 bases). CDR3 length: 15 amino acids. Deletions cut 3 bases from V and 0 bases from J, with 9 bases between. Germline assignment: CDR1 MDHEN and CDR2 SYDVKM. The DNA of the CDR3 is TGTGCCAGCAGTTTGACAGGAGTAGCCAAAAACATTCAGTACTTC. It is translated as CASSLTGVAKNIQYF.

The rearrangement links TRBV6-2 or TRBV6-3 to TRBJ2-7, with 8 bases fitting TRBD1. This CDR3 is 19 amino acids long. Looked up from germline, CDR1 is MNHEY and CDR2 is SVGEGT. V trimming: 2 bases; J trimming: 3 bases; junction bases outside the gene matches: 18. CDR3 sequence: CASSYPTTGGLSVDYEQYF. DNA of the CDR3: TGTGCCAGCAGTTACCCTACTACAGGGGGTTTGTCCGTCGACTACGAGCAGTACTTC.

The rearrangement joins TRBV5-5 to TRBJ2-5; perhaps TRBD2 as D (6 bases). The CDR3 consists of 16 residues. Trimming cost V 0 bases and J 2 bases, with 14 bases left between them. Germline values: CDR1 SGHKS, CDR2 YYEKEE (reference sequence). CDR3 DNA: TGTGCCAGCAGCTTGGAGGCGGGATCAGGGCAAGAGACCCAGTACTTC. Residues: CASSLEAGSGQETQYF. Full variable domain (outside the CDR3, taken from reference TRBV5-5 and TRBJ2-5): DAGVTQSPTHLIKTRGQQVTLRCSPISGHKSVSWYQQVLGQGPQFIFQYYEKEERGRGNFPDRFSARQFPNYSSELNVNALLLGDSALYLCASSLEAGSGQETQYFGPGTRLLVL.

CDR3 region: CASSLGQGDSPLHF. The CDR3 DNA reads as TGTGCCAGCAGCTTAGGGCAGGGTGATTCACCCCTCCACTTT. The V and J genes are TRBV7-6 and TRBJ1-6; D is perhaps TRBD1 (5 bases). Per germline, CDR1 SGHVS and CDR2 FNYEAQ. Trimming took 1 base from V and 8 from J, leaving 9 bases between them. The CDR3 covers 14 residues.

CDR3 in amino acids: CASTKGGRISYNEQFF. As DNA, the CDR3 is TGTGCCAGCACCAAAGGTGGGAGGATCTCCTACAATGAGCAGTTCTTC. This chain links TRBV27 with TRBJ2-1, with a possible D match to TRBD2 (6 bases). CDR1 and CDR2 (germline): MNHEY, SMNVEV (reference sequence). V shed 7 bases and J shed 0 bases, with 16 bases lying between them. The CDR3 length is 16 residues.

The V and J genes are TRBV15 and TRBJ2-7, with 9 bases fitting TRBD2. The CDR3 consists of 16 residues. In germline, CDR1 is LNHNV, CDR2 YYDKDF (reference sequence). V lost 0 bases, J lost 0 bases, and 3 bases stayed unmatched. As DNA, the CDR3 is TGTGCCACCAGCAGAGAAAGACTAGCGGACTCCTACGAGCAGTACTTC. Amino acids: CATSRERLADSYEQYF.

The rearrangement uses TRBV5-6 and TRBJ2-7, with 10 bases that match TRBD1. Germline CDR1 reads SGHDT; CDR2 reads YYEEEE. The CDR3 consists of 15 residues. V lost 4 bases and J lost 2; bases outside the gene matches: 6. For the CDR3, the DNA is TGTGCCAGCAGCACGACCGGGACAGGGGCCTACGAGCAGTACTTC. As protein: CASSTTGTGAYEQYF.

The chain combines TRBV28 with TRBJ1-3; 7 bases match TRBD1. The CDR3 has 16 residues. Germline assignment: CDR1 MDHEN and CDR2 SYDVKM. J lost 0 bases, V lost 3 bases, and 5 bases had no gene match. The CDR3 coding sequence is TGTGCCAGCAGTTTCGGACAGGCCGTCTCTGGAAACACCATATATTTT. Amino acids: CASSFGQAVSGNTIYF. Complete variable domain (other parts from reference TRBV28 and TRBJ1-3): DVKVTQSSRYLVKRTGEKVFLECVQDMDHENMFWYRQDPGLGLRLIYFSYDVKMKEKGDIPEGYSVSREKKERFSLILESASTNQTSMYLCASSFGQAVSGNTIYFGEGSWLTVV.

This chain connects TRBV10-3 to TRBJ2-5, with 8 bases fitting TRBD1. Looked up from germline, CDR1 is ENHRY and CDR2 is SYGVKD. V trimming: 5 bases; J trimming: 4 bases; junction bases outside the gene matches: 9. The CDR3 runs to 15 residues. CDR3 amino acids: CAISSLKDRVETQYF. CDR3 in DNA: TGTGCCATCAGTTCTTTAAAGGACAGGGTAGAGACCCAGTACTTC.

The J gene is TRBJ2-5, the V gene TRBV28, with a tentative D call TRBD1 (6 bases). Germline CDR1 is MDHEN and CDR2 is SYDVKM. This CDR3 region has 11 residues. The V end was cut by 10 bases, the J end by 5 bases, with 11 bases between. The CDR3 region is CAIQGWETQYF. As DNA, the CDR3 is TGTGCCATCCAGGGGTGGGAGACCCAGTACTTC.